This TCR beta chain was sequenced in a study of T cell changes during pregnancy in multiple sclerosis. The CDR3 covers 16 residues. Germline lookup yields CDR1 SEHNR and CDR2 FQNEAQ (reference sequence). The trim removed 3 bases at V and 2 bases at J, leaving 8 bases unmatched. Using immunoSEQ multiplex PCR, the repertoire was profiled, and TCRdb retains in-frame clones only, with some absent. The repertoire holds 50,000 to 70,000 clones, with 93% as singletons. The sequencing used peripheral blood, collected after pregnancy. This sequence was found in a female donor with multiple sclerosis, enrolled in a pregnancy study. The V gene is TRBV7-9, the J gene TRBJ2-3, with 7 nucleotides matching TRBD2. CDR3 DNA sequence: TGTGCCAGCAGCTTGGGGGACTACAAAATCACAGATACGCAGTATTTT. This sequence encodes CASSLGDYKITDTQYF.